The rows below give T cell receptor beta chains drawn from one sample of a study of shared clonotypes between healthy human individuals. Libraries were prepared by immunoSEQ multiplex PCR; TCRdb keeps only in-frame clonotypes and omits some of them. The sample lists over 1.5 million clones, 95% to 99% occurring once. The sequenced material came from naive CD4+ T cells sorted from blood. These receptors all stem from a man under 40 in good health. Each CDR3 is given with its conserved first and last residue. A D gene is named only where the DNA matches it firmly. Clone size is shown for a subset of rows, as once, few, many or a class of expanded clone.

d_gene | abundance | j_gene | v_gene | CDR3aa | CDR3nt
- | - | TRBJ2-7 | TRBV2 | CASSVLTGGLGEQYF | TGTGCCAGCAGTGTTCTGACAGGGGGACTAGGGGAGCAGTACTTC
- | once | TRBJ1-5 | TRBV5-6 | CASSLLGGMGNQPQHF | TGTGCCAGCAGCTTGTTGGGAGGGATGGGCAATCAGCCCCAGCATTTT
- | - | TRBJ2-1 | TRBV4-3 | CASSQDGLGEQFF | TGCGCCAGCAGCCAAGATGGGTTGGGTGAGCAGTTCTTC
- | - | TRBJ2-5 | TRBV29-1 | CSVVGGGPVYQETQYF | TGCAGCGTTGTGGGCGGGGGCCCCGTGTACCAAGAGACCCAGTACTTC
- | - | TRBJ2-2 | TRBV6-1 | CASIKYTNTGELFF | TGTGCCAGCATAAAATATACGAACACCGGGGAGCTGTTTTTT
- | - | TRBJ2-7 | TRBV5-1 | CASSLGVAAEQYF | TGCGCCAGCAGCTTGGGGGTAGCAGCCGAGCAGTACTTC
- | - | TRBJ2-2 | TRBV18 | CASHDRPVSPENTGELFF | TGTGCCAGCCACGACCGGCCAGTTTCACCTGAGAACACCGGGGAGCTGTTTTTT
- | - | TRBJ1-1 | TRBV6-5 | CASKRISTEAFF | TGTGCCAGCAAGCGCATTAGTACTGAAGCTTTCTTT
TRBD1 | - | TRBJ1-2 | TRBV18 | CASSPADRGNYGYTF | TGTGCCAGCTCACCCGCGGACAGGGGAAACTATGGCTACACCTTC
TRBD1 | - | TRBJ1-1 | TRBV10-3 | CAISGGEIARQGALENTEAFF | TGTGCCATCAGTGGGGGGGAGATCGCCAGACAGGGAGCCTTGGAGAACACTGAAGCTTTCTTT
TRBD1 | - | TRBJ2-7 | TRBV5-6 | CASSQAGQGTHEQYF | TGTGCCAGCAGCCAAGCGGGACAGGGCACCCACGAGCAGTACTTC
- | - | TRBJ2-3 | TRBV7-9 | CASSLANEVTQYF | TGTGCCAGCAGCTTAGCGAACGAGGTTACGCAGTATTTT
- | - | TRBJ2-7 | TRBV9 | CASSVVGDPYEQYF | TGTGCCAGCAGCGTAGTAGGGGACCCCTACGAGCAGTACTTC
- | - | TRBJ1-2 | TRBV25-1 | CASSESLNYGYTF | TGTGCCAGCAGTGAGAGCCTAAACTATGGCTACACCTTC
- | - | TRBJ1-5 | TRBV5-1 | CASSLAPDQPQHF | TGCGCCAGCAGCTTGGCCCCAGATCAGCCCCAGCATTTT
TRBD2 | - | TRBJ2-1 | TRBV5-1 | CASSWTAEREGNEQFF | TGCGCCAGCAGCTGGACCGCGGAGCGGGAGGGAAATGAGCAGTTCTTC
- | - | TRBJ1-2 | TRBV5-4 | CASSFPPNYGYTF | TGTGCCAGCAGCTTCCCACCAAACTATGGCTACACCTTC
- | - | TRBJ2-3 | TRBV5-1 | CASSRNPTDTQYF | TGCGCCAGCAGCAGGAACCCCACAGATACGCAGTATTTT
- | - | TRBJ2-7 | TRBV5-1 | CASSLAGIYEQYF | TGCGCCAGCAGCTTGGCGGGTATCTACGAGCAGTACTTC
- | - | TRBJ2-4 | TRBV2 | CASGGGLSNVAKNIQYF | TGTGCCAGCGGCGGGGGCCTCAGTAATGTGGCCAAAAACATTCAGTACTTC
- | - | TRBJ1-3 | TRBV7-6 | CASSLLGTQFSGNTIYF | TGTGCCAGCAGCCTACTCGGCACGCAGTTCTCTGGAAACACCATATATTTT
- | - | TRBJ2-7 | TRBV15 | CATSRDRSYEQYF | TGTGCCACCAGCAGAGACAGAAGCTACGAGCAGTACTTC
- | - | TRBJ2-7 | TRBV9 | CASSVVWEQYF | TGTGCCAGCAGCGTAGTTTGGGAGCAGTACTTC
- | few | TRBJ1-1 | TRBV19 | CASSKLGVETEAFF | TGTGCCAGTAGTAAATTGGGAGTTGAGACTGAAGCTTTCTTT
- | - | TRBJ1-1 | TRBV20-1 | CSARAGSEAFF | TGCAGTGCTAGGGCCGGGAGTGAAGCTTTCTTT
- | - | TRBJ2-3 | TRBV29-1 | CSVVPNTDTQYF | TGCAGCGTTGTTCCAAACACAGATACGCAGTATTTT
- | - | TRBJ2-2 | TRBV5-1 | CASSLSTDTGELFF | TGCGCCAGCAGCTTGAGCACGGACACCGGGGAGCTGTTTTTT
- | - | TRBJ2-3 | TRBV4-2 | CASSRIKGETDTQYF | TGTGCCAGCAGCCGGATAAAGGGTGAGACAGATACGCAGTATTTT
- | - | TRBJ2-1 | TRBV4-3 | CASSLSMDRSYNEQFF | TGCGCCAGCAGCCTTAGTATGGATCGCTCCTACAATGAGCAGTTCTTC
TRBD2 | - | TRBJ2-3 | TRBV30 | CAWVIAGITDTQYF | TGTGCCTGGGTCATAGCGGGAATCACAGATACGCAGTATTTT
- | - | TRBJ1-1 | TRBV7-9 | CASSWGDLTPEAFF | TGTGCCAGCAGCTGGGGGGACCTCACGCCTGAAGCTTTCTTT
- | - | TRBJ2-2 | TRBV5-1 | CASSATGTGELFF | TGCGCCAGCAGCGCCACAGGGACCGGGGAGCTGTTTTTT
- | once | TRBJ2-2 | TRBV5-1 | CASSLVQGGTGELFF | TGCGCCAGCAGCTTGGTCCAGGGGGGCACCGGGGAGCTGTTTTTT
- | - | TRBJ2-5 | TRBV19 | CASSFGETQYF | TGTGCCAGTAGTTTCGGGGAGACCCAGTACTTC
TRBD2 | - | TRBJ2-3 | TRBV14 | CASSQDKPGLAQDTQYF | TGTGCCAGCAGCCAAGATAAGCCGGGACTAGCGCAAGATACGCAGTATTTT
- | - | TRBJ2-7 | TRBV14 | CASSHGDSFPNEQYF | TGTGCCAGCAGCCATGGGGACTCTTTCCCGAACGAGCAGTACTTC
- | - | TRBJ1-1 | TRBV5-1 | CASSLLGGASNTEAFF | TGCGCCAGCAGCCTACTCGGGGGGGCTTCGAACACTGAAGCTTTCTTT
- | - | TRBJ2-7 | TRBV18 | CASSPRVSSSYEQYF | TGTGCCAGCTCACCACGGGTCTCAAGCTCCTACGAGCAGTACTTC
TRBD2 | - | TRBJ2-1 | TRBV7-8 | CASSFKGGRGGNEQFF | TGTGCCAGCAGCTTCAAGGGCGGGAGAGGAGGCAATGAGCAGTTCTTC
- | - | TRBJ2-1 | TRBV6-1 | CASSEIGRVEQFF | TGTGCCAGCAGTGAAATCGGGCGAGTTGAGCAGTTCTTC
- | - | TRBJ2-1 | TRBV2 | CASSEGRSSYNEQFF | TGTGCCAGCAGTGAGGGCCGAAGCTCCTACAATGAGCAGTTCTTC
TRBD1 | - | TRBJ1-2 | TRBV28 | CASRQMVSGGGYTF | TGTGCCAGCAGGCAGATGGTCTCAGGGGGCGGCTACACCTTC
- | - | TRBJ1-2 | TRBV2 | CASSERGKEYGYTF | TGTGCCAGCAGTGAGCGTGGGAAAGAATACGGCTACACCTTC
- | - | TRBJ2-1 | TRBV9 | CASSVVSTGSTYNEQFF | TGTGCCAGCAGCGTAGTTTCCACCGGGAGCACCTACAATGAGCAGTTCTTC
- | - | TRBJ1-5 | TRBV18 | CASSSQGPLSNQPQHF | TGTGCCAGCTCATCACAGGGACCCCTTAGCAATCAGCCCCAGCATTTT
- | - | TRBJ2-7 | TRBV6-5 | CASSYSLQDYYEQYF | TGTGCCAGCAGTTACTCGTTACAGGACTACTACGAGCAGTACTTC
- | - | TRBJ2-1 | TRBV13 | CASSLGTDNEQFF | TGTGCCAGCAGCTTGGGAACAGACAATGAGCAGTTCTTC
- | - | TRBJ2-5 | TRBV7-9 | CASSSGPRQETQYF | TGTGCCAGCAGCTCTGGACCAAGGCAGGAGACCCAGTACTTC
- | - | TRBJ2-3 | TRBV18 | CASSPVTGGMDTQYF | TGTGCCAGCTCCCCCGTGACAGGTGGGATGGATACGCAGTATTTT
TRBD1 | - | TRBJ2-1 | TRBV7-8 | CASSSWTGGHYNEQFF | TGTGCCAGCAGCTCCTGGACAGGGGGCCACTACAATGAGCAGTTCTTC
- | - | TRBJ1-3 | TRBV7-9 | CASSFTQISGNTIYF | TGTGCCAGCAGCTTTACACAGATTTCTGGAAACACCATATATTTT